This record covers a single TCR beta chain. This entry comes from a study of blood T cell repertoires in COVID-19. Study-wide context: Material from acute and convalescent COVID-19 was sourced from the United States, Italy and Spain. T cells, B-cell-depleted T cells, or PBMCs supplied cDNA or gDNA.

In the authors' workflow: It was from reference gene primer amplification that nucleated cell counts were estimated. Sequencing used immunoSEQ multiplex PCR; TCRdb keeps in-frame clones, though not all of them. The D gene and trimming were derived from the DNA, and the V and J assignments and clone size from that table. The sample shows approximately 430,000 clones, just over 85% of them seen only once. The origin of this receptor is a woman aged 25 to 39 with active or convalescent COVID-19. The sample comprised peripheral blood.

The CDR3 DNA reads as TGTGCCACTCGACAGGCTGCCGGGGAGCTGTTTTTT. Amino acid sequence: CATRQAAGELFF. The chain joins TRBV27 to TRBJ2-2, with a possible D match to TRBD1 (6 bases). Per the germline V gene, CDR1 is MNHEY and CDR2 is SMNVEV (reference sequence). Trimming cost V 10 bases and J 6 bases, with 12 bases left between them. CDR3 length: 12 residues.